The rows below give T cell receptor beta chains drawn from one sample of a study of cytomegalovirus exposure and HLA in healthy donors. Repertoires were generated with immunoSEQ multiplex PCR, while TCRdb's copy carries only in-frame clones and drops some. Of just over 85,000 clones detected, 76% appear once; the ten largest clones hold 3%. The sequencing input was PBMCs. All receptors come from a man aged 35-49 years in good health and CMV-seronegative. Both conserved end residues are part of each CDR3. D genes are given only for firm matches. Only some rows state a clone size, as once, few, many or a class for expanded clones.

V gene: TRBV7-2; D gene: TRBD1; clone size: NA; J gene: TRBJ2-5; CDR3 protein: CASSLAPLGQGARETQYF; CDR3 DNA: TGTGCCAGCAGCTTAGCTCCCCTGGGCCAGGGGGCTCGGGAGACCCAGTACTTC
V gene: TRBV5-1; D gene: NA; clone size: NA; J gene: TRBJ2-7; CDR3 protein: CASSPSLVSYEQYF; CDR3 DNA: TGCGCCAGCAGCCCCAGTTTGGTCAGCTACGAGCAGTACTTC
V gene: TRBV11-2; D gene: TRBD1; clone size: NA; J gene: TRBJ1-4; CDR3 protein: CASSSTTGGREKLFF; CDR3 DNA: TGTGCCAGCAGCTCAACAACAGGGGGTAGAGAAAAACTGTTTTTT
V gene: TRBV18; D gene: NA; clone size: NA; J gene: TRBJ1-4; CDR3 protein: CASSPLPILTNEKLFF; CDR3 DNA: TGTGCCAGCTCACCACTGCCTATCCTAACTAATGAAAAACTGTTTTTT
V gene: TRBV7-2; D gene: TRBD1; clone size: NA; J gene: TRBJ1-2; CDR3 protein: CASLRSWGQDHIF; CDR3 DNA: TGTGCCAGCCTCCGAAGTTGGGGACAGGACCATATTTTC
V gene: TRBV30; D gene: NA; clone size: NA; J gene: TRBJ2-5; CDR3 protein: CAWSGGGPSETQYF; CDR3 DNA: TGTGCCTGGAGTGGGGGGGGGCCTTCGGAGACCCAGTACTTC
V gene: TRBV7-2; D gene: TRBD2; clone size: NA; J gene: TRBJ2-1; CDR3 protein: CASSLSGGYNEQFF; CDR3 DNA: TGTGCCAGCAGCTTGAGCGGGGGATACAATGAGCAGTTCTTC
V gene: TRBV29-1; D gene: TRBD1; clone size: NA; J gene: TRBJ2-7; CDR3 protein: CSVRQGGSYEQYF; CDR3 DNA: TGCAGCGTCAGACAGGGGGGTTCCTACGAGCAGTACTTC
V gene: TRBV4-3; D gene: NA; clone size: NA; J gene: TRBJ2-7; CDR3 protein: CASSQGGQTYEQYF; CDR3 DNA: TGCGCCAGCAGCCAAGGCGGGCAGACCTACGAGCAGTACTTC
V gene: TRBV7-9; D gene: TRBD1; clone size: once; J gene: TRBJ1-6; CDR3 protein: CASSTGQYYNSPLHF; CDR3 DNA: TGTGCCAGCAGTACGGGACAGTATTATAATTCACCCCTCCACTTT
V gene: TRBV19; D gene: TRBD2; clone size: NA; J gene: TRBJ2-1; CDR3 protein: CASSIQYGGGYNEQFF; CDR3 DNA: TGTGCCAGTAGTATACAGTATGGCGGGGGCTACAATGAGCAGTTCTTC
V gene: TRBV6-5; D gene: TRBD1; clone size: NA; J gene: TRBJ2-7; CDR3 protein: CASNSQGTYEQYF; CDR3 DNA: TGTGCCAGCAATTCACAGGGGACCTACGAGCAGTACTTC
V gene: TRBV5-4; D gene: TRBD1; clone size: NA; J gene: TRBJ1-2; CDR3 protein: CASSLEGGEGWNYGYTF; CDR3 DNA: TGTGCCAGCAGCTTGGAAGGGGGCGAGGGGTGGAACTATGGCTACACCTTC
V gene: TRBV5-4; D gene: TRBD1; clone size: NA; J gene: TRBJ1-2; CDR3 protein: CATTQGQNYGYTF; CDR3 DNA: TGTGCCACCACCCAGGGACAGAACTATGGCTACACCTTC
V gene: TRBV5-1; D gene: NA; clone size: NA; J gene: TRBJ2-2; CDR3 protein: CASSLGFGQGVTGELFF; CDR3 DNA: TGCGCCAGTAGCTTGGGTTTCGGGCAGGGTGTCACCGGGGAGCTGTTTTTT
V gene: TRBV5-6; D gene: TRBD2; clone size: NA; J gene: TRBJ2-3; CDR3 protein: CASSPSGGGVPDTQYF; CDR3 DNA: TGTGCCAGCAGCCCGTCGGGCGGGGGGGTACCAGATACGCAGTATTTT
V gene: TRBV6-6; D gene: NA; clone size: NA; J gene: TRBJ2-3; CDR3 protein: CASSSRAADTQYF; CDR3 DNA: TGTGCCAGCAGTTCACGAGCGGCCGATACGCAGTATTTT
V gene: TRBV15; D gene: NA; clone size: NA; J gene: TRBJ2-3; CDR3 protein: CATSRDKQGTQYF; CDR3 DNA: TGTGCCACCAGCAGAGATAAGCAGGGTACGCAGTATTTT
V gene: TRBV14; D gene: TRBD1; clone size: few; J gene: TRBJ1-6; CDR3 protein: CASSQYTGTDNSPLHF; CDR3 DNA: TGTGCCAGCAGCCAATACACCGGGACAGATAATTCACCCCTCCACTTT
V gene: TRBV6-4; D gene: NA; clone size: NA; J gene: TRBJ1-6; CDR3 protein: CASSEQAEGVNSPLHF; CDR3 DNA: TGTGCCAGCAGTGAACAGGCGGAAGGAGTTAATTCACCCCTCCACTTT
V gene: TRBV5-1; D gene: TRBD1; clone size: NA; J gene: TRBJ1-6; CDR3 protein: CASSSCRTGQGESSYNSPLHF; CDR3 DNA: TGCGCCAGCAGCTCCTGTAGAACCGGACAGGGAGAGAGCTCCTATAATTCACCCCTCCACTTT
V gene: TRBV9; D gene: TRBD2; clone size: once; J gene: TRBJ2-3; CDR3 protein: CASSATSGGAPTDTQYF; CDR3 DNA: TGTGCCAGCAGCGCGACTAGCGGGGGGGCCCCCACAGATACGCAGTATTTT
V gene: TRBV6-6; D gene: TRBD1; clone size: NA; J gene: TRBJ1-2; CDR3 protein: CASSYSGTGGGYTF; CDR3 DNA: TGTGCCAGCAGTTACTCCGGGACAGGGGGAGGCTACACCTTC
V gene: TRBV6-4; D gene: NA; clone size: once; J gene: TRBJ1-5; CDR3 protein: CASSAREGQPQHF; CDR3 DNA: TGTGCCAGCAGCGCCAGGGAAGGACAGCCCCAGCATTTT
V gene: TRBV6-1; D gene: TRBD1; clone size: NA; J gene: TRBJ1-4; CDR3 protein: CASRTGSGNEKLFF; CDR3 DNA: TGTGCCAGCAGGACAGGGTCGGGTAATGAAAAACTGTTTTTT
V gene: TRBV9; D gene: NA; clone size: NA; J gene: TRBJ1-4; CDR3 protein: CASSVSGEKLFF; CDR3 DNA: TGTGCCAGCAGCGTCTCGGGTGAAAAACTGTTTTTT
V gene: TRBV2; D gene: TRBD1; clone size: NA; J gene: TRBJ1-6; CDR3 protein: CASTEGQGVSPLHF; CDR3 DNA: TGTGCCAGCACTGAGGGACAGGGTGTTTCACCCCTCCACTTT
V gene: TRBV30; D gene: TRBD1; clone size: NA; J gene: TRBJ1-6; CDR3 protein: CAWSIGTGDSPLHF; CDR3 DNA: TGTGCCTGGAGTATCGGGACAGGGGACTCACCCCTCCACTTT
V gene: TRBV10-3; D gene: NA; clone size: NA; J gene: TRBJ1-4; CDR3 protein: CAISESVQEKLFF; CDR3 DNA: TGTGCCATCAGTGAGTCCGTTCAGGAAAAACTGTTTTTT
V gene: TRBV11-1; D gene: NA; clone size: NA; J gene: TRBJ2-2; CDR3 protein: CASSREASAGELFF; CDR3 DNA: TGTGCCAGCAGCCGGGAAGCTAGCGCCGGGGAGCTGTTTTTT
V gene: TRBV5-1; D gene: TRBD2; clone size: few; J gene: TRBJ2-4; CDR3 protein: CASSPVGRAKNIQYF; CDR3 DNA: TGCGCCAGCAGCCCGGTCGGGAGGGCCAAAAACATTCAGTACTTC
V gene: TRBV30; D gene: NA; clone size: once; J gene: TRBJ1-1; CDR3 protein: CAWSGTTGTEAFF; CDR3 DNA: TGTGCCTGGAGTGGTACCACAGGGACTGAAGCTTTCTTT
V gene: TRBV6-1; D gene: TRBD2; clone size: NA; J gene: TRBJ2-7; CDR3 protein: CASSEGLADSYEQYF; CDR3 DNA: TGTGCCAGCAGTGAAGGGCTAGCGGACTCCTACGAGCAGTACTTC
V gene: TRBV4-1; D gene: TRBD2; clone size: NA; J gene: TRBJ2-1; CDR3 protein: CASSQDSGEPYNEQFF; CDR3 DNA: TGCGCCAGCAGCCAAGATAGCGGGGAGCCCTACAATGAGCAGTTCTTC
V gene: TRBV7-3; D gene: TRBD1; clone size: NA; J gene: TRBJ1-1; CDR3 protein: CASSFFPTGAAFF; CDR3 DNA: TGTGCCAGCAGCTTTTTCCCGACAGGGGCGGCTTTCTTT
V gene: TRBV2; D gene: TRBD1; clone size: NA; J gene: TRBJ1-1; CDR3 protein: CASSGFGTGNTEAFF; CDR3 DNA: TGTGCCAGCAGTGGTTTTGGGACAGGGAACACTGAAGCTTTCTTT
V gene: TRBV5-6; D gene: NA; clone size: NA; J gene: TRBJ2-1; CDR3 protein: CASSQRDSREQFF; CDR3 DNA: TGTGCCAGCAGCCAACGGGACTCCCGGGAGCAGTTCTTC
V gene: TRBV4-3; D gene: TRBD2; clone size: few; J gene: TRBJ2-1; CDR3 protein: CASSPTSGVAGEQFF; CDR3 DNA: TGCGCCAGCAGCCCGACTAGCGGGGTCGCCGGTGAGCAGTTCTTC
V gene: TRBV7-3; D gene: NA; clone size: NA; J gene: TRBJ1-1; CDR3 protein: CASSLRGRGLTEAFF; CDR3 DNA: TGTGCCAGCAGCTTAAGGGGCAGGGGCCTCACTGAAGCTTTCTTT
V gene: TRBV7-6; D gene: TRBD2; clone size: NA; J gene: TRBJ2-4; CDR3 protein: CASSPSERGENIQYF; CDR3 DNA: TGTGCCAGCAGTCCGAGTGAGCGGGGCGAAAACATTCAGTACTTC
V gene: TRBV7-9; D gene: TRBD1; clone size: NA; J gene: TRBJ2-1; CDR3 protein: CASRPGRGQGIYNEQFF; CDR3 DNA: TGTGCCAGCAGGCCTGGCCGGGGACAGGGGATTTACAATGAGCAGTTCTTC
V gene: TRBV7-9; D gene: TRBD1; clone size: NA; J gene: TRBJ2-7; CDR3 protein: CASSQTGQHYEQYF; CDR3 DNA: TGTGCCAGCAGCCAAACGGGACAGCACTACGAGCAGTACTTC
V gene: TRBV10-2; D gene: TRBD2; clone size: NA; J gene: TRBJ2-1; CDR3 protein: CASSEPSGGDEQFF; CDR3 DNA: TGCGCCAGCAGTGAGCCTAGCGGGGGCGATGAGCAGTTCTTC
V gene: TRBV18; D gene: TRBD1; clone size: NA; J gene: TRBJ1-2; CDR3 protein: CASSPGTGGSGYTF; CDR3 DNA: TGTGCCAGCTCTCCCGGAACAGGGGGCTCTGGCTACACCTTC
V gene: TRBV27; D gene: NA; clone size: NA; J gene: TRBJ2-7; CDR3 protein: CASSPHGEYYEQYF; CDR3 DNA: TGTGCCAGCAGTCCCCACGGGGAATACTACGAGCAGTACTTC
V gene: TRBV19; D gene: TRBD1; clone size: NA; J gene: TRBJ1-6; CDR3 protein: CASSISPYGTVNSPLHF; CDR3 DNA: TGTGCCAGTAGTATATCTCCTTACGGGACAGTAAACTCACCCCTCCACTTT
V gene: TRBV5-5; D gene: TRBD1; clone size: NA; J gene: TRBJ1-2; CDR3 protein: CASSSRTGRPSNYGYTF; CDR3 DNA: TGTGCCAGCAGCTCCCGGACAGGCCGGCCCTCTAACTATGGCTACACCTTC
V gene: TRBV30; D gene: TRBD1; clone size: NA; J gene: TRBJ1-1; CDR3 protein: CAWDSARGLGTEAFF; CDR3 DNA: TGTGCCTGGGATTCCGCCAGGGGGTTGGGCACTGAAGCTTTCTTT
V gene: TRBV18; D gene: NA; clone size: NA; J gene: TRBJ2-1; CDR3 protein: CASSATGYNEQFF; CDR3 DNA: TGTGCCAGCTCAGCGACAGGTTACAATGAGCAGTTCTTC
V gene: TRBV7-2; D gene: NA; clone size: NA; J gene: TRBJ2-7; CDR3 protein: CASSSVPRGSEQYF; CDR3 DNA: TGTGCCAGCAGCTCTGTTCCCCGGGGGAGCGAGCAGTACTTC
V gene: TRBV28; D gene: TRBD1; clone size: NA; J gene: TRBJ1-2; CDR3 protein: CASSLRTGRGGYTF; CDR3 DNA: TGTGCCAGCAGTTTAAGGACAGGGAGGGGAGGCTACACCTTC
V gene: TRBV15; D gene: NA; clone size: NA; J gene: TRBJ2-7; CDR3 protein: CATSQGASYEQYF; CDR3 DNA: TGTGCCACCAGCCAAGGAGCCTCCTACGAGCAGTACTTC
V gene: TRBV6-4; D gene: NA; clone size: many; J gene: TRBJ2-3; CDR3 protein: CASSVKEADTQYF; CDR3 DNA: TGTGCCAGCAGTGTAAAGGAGGCAGATACGCAGTATTTT
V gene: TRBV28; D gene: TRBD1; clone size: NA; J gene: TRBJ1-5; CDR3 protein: CASSFRTGDRQPQHF; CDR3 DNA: TGTGCCAGCAGTTTCCGGACAGGGGACCGTCAGCCCCAGCATTTT